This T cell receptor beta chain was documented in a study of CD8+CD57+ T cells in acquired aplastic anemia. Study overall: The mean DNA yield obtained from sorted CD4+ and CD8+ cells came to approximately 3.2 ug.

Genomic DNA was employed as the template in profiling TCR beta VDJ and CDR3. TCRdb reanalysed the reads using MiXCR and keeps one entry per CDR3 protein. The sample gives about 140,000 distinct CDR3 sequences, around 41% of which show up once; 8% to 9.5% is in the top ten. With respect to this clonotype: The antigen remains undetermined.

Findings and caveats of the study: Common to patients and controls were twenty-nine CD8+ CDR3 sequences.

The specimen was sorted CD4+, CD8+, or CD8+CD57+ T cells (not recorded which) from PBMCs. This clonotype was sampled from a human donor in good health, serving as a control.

The CDR3 sequence: CASTGRETAKNTGELFF. CDR3 coding DNA: TGTGCCAGCACCGGTCGGGAAACCGCTAAAAACACCGGGGAGCTGTTTTTT. The chain employs TRBV6-1 and TRBJ2-2; possibly TRBD2 for D (5 bases). CDR1 is MNHNS and CDR2 is SASEGT in the germline V gene. With 7 bases removed from V and 2 bases from J, the gap between germline ends came to 20 bases. This CDR3 has 17 amino acids.